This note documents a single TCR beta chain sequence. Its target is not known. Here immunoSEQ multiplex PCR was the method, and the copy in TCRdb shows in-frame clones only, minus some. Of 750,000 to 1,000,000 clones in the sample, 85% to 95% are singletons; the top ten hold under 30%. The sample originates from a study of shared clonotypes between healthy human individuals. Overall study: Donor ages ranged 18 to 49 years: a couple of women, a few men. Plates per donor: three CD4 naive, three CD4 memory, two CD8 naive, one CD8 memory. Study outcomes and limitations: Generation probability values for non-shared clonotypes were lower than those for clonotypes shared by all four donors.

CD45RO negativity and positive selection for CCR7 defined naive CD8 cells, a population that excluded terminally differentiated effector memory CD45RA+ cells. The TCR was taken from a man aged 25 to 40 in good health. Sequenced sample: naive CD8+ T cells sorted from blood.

The CDR3: CASSQENGGRANRDTQYF. In DNA, the CDR3 is TGCGCCAGCAGCCAAGAGAATGGCGGGAGGGCCAATCGAGATACGCAGTATTTT. The V and J genes are TRBV4-1 and TRBJ2-3; 9 bases line up with TRBD2. V shed 0 bases and J 5 bases; nucleotides not matched to a gene: 12. Looked up from germline, CDR1 is MGHRA and CDR2 is YSYEKL. CDR3 length: 18 amino acids.